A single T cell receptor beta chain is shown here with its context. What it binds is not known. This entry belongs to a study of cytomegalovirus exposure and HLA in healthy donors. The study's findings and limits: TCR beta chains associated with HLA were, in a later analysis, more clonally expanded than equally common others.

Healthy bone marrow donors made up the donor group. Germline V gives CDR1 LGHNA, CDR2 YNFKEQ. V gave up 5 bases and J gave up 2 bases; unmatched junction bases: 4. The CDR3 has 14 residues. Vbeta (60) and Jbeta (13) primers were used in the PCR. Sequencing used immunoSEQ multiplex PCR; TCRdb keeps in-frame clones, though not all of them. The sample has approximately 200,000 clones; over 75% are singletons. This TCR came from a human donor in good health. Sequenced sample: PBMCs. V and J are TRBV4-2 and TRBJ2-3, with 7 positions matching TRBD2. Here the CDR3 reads CASSAGADTDTQYF. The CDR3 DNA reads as TGTGCCAGCAGCGCGGGAGCGGACACAGATACGCAGTATTTT.